This T cell receptor beta chain was captured by sequencing in a study of PD-1 blockade in classical Hodgkin lymphoma. Data came from immunoSEQ multiplex PCR; TCRdb stores just in-frame clones and leaves some out. The sample has fewer than 35,000 clones, approximately 90% seen once. CDR1 and CDR2 from the germline V gene are MGHDK and SYGVNS. V was cut by 0 bases and J by 6 bases, with 10 bases left in between. The CDR3 covers 14 residues. Sample time point: newly diagnosed, previously untreated cHL patient sample. The chain is built from TRBV25-1 and TRBJ2-3, with D perhaps TRBD1 (5 bases). The TCR was taken from a human donor with classical Hodgkin lymphoma. The sample was peripheral blood mononuclear cells (PBMCs). This CDR3 is CASSEYLGADTQYF. CDR3 sequence (DNA): TGTGCCAGCAGTGAATATCTAGGGGCGGATACGCAGTATTTT. Supplemented by reference TRBV25-1 and TRBJ2-3, the full variable domain reads EADIYQTPRYLVIGTGKKITLECSQTMGHDKMYWYQQDPGMELHLIHYSYGVNSTEKGDLSSESTVSRIRTEHFPLTLESARPSHTSQYLCASSEYLGADTQYFGPGTRLTVL.